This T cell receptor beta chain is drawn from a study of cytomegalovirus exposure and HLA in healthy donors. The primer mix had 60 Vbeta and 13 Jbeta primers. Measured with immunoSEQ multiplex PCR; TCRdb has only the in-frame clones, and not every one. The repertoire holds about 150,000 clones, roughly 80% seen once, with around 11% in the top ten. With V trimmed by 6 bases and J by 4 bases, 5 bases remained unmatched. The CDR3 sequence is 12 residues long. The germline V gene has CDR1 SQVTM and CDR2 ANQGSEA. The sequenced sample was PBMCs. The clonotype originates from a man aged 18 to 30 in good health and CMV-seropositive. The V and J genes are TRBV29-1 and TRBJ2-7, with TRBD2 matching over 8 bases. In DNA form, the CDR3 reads TGCAGCGTCTTTACTAGCGGTTACGAGCAGTACTTC. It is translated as CSVFTSGYEQYF.